This TCR beta chain was obtained from a study of T-cell memory formation after mild COVID-19 (dated by TCRdb to the early 2020s). Notes on the research overall: TCR sequence clusters from the two donors were found to be largely donor specific. T-cell clones expanding and contracting after mild COVID-19 in a couple of donors were tracked by longitudinal TCRalpha and TCRbeta repertoire sequencing. Two young, previously healthy adult volunteers made up the cohort, one male and one female. Beyond this particular receptor, the publication reports: Only a couple of mild cases were covered by the study, and larger cohorts that include severe cases with pre-infection samples were considered necessary. Clones contracting from day 15 to 85 had balanced CD4/CD8 phenotypes, while a second wave expanding from day 15 to 37 was biased towards CD4+. Some responding clones were found in pre-infection memory, which suggests that pre-existing cross-reactive memory T cells took part in the SARS-CoV-2 response. Contracting CD4+ clones turned up mainly in the CM and EM memory subsets, whereas EMRA was where CD8+ clones were enriched. The second-wave clones that peaked on day 37 were not confirmed to be SARS-CoV-2 specific.

The germline V gene encodes CDR1 DFQATT and CDR2 SNEGSKA (reference sequence). The CDR3 starts with the cysteine, ends with the phenylalanine, and has 12 residues. Just the 36-base CDR3 DNA is kept, in frame starting at base 1. The trim is 3 bases for V and 5 bases for J, with a gap of 8 bases between the germline ends. Ficoll-Paque density gradient centrifugation was used to isolate PBMCs. Sequencing was carried out with an Illumina NovaSeq 6000. TCRalpha and TCRbeta cDNA libraries were constructed by 5'RACE with constant-segment primers, with sample barcodes and unique molecular identifiers being introduced. RNA was extracted from every sample with Trizol reagent. The libraries were amplified in two PCR steps, and the second step added a second sample barcode and Illumina TruSeq adapters. The libraries were sequenced on an Illumina NovaSeq using 2 x 150 bp paired-end reads. The source study handled its data this way. Demultiplexing of reads and collapsing into UMI-guided consensus sequences were performed with migec v1.2.7. Using mixcr v2.1.11, UMI consensuses were aligned to TRA and TRB V and J templates and then assembled into clonotypes. Expanded or contracted clonotypes were those called significant by both edgeR and NoisET, with noise models trained on biological replicates. edgeR calls used a false discovery rate-adjusted p below 0.01 and a log2 fold-change threshold of 1. As an exploratory analysis of dynamics, max-normalized trajectories of the 1000 most abundant clonotypes were examined by PCA with hierarchical clustering. Each responding clone was given a CD4 or CD8 phenotype based on the CD4+ and CD8+ repertoires, which had been sequenced separately. TCRdb applied fastp at Q25 and MiXCR to the public reads, then kept only in-frame beta chains. Identical CDR3 proteins give one entry, which carries the most common genes and DNA. Here the V and J calls rest on TCRdb's processing, not on the authors' analysis. This sample lists roughly 580,000 distinct CDR3 sequences; roughly 18% were detected once. Around 12% of the sample is in the top ten clones.

In its sample, this clonotype was seen once. What this receptor recognizes is not known. One base away there is no much larger clone; base qualities are not given. One read is thin evidence. Here the chain combines TRBV20-1 and TRBJ1-5, with the D gene uncertain. This receptor was identified in an adult woman who had mild COVID-19 (a few samples of this study predate the infection). The sample titles of this study are shuffled in the database, so cell type and time point are left out; the donor was told from shared clones. Sequencing used PBMCs or a T cell subset sorted from them (not recorded which). In nucleotides, the sequence is TGCAGTGCTAGGGCAGAAGATCAGCCCCAGCATTTT. The resulting protein is CSARAEDQPQHF.